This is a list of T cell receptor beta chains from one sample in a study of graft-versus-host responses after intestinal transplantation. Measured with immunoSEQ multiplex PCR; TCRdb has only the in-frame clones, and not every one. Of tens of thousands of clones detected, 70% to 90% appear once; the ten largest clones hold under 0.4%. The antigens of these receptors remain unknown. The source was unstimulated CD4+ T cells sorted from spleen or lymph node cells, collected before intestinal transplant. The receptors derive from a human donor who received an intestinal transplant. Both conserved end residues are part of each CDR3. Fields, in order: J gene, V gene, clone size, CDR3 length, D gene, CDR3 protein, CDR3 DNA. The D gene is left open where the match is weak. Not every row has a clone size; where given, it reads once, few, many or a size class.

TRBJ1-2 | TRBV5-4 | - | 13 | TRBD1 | CASRRGQGYGYTF | TGTGCCAGCAGACGGGGACAGGGGTATGGCTACACCTTC
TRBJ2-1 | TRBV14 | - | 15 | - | CASSQERWGHNEQFF | TGTGCCAGCAGCCAAGAGCGGTGGGGGCACAATGAGCAGTTCTTC
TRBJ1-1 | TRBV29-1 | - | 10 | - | CSVRGGEAFF | TGCAGCGTCCGCGGGGGGGAAGCTTTCTTT
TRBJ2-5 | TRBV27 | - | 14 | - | CASSLWGGMKTQYF | TGTGCCAGCAGTTTATGGGGCGGGATGAAGACCCAGTACTTC
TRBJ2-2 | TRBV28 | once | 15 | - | CASSTLGGGTGELFF | TGTGCCAGCAGTACACTAGGGGGAGGGACCGGGGAGCTGTTTTTT
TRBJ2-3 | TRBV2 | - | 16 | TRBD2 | CASSEKASGATDTQYF | TGTGCCAGCAGTGAAAAGGCTAGCGGAGCCACAGATACGCAGTATTTT
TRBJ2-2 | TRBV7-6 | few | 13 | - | CASSLTVPGELFF | TGTGCCAGCAGCCTGACAGTCCCCGGGGAGCTGTTTTTT
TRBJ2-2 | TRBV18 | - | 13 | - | CASSPKEAGELFF | TGTGCCAGCTCACCCAAGGAGGCCGGGGAGCTGTTTTTT
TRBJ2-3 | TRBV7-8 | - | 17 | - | CASSLEGAGFSTDTQYF | TGTGCCAGCAGCTTAGAGGGGGCGGGATTTAGCACAGATACGCAGTATTTT
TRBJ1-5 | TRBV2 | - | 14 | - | CASGRGRRNQPQHF | TGTGCCAGCGGGAGAGGGAGGCGCAATCAGCCCCAGCATTTT
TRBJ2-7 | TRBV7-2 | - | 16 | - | CASSLSLGAGPFEQYF | TGTGCCAGCAGCTTATCGTTAGGGGCGGGGCCTTTCGAGCAGTACTTC
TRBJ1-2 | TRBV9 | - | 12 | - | CASSALEEGYTF | TGTGCCAGCAGCGCTCTCGAGGAGGGCTACACCTTC
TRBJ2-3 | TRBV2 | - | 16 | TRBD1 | CASIRTGDSSTDTQYF | TGTGCCAGCATTAGAACAGGGGATTCTAGCACAGATACGCAGTATTTT
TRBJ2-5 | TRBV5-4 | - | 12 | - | CASSLPKETQYF | TGTGCCAGCAGCTTGCCCAAAGAGACCCAGTACTTC
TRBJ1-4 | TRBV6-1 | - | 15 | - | CATFQHDSTNEKLFF | TGTGCCACCTTCCAGCATGACAGTACTAATGAAAAACTGTTTTTT
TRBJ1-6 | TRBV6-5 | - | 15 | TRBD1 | CASSYSGTGNSPLHF | TGTGCCAGCAGTTACTCTGGGACAGGGAACTCACCCCTCCACTTT
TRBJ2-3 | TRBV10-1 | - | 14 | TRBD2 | CASSATSGSDTQYF | TGCGCCAGCAGTGCTACTAGCGGGAGCGATACGCAGTATTTT
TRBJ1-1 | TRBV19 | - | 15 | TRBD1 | CASSQRQGPGTEAFF | TGTGCCAGTAGCCAAAGACAGGGACCGGGCACTGAAGCTTTCTTT
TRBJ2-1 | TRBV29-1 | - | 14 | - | CSVDRSAIYNEQFF | TGCAGCGTTGACAGATCTGCCATTTACAATGAGCAGTTCTTC
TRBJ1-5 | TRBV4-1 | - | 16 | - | CASSQPGGARGQPQHF | TGCGCCAGCAGCCAGCCGGGGGGGGCGCGGGGACAGCCCCAGCATTTT
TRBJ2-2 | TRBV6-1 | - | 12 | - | CASSEGPGELFF | TGTGCCAGCAGCGAGGGTCCCGGGGAGCTGTTTTTT
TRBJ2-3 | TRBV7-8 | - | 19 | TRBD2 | CASSLAILAGGYSTDTQYF | TGTGCCAGCAGCTTAGCCATACTAGCGGGGGGGTACAGCACAGATACGCAGTATTTT
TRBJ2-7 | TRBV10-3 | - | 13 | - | CAISEEGPYEQYF | TGTGCCATCAGTGAGGAGGGTCCGTACGAGCAGTACTTC
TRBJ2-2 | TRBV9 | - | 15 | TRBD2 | CASSPRGGPGGELFF | TGTGCCAGCAGCCCGCGCGGGGGGCCCGGCGGGGAGCTGTTTTTT
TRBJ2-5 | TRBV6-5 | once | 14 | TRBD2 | CASSYLAGGETQYF | TGTGCCAGCAGTTACCTAGCGGGGGGAGAGACCCAGTACTTC
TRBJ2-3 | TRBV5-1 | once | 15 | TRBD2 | CASSSGLAGTDTQYF | TGCGCCAGCAGTTCAGGACTAGCGGGGACAGATACGCAGTATTTT
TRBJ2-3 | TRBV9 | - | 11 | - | CASSPLHTQYF | TGTGCCAGCAGCCCTCTACATACGCAGTATTTT
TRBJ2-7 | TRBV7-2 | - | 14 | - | CASSLDRSSYEQYF | TGTGCCAGCAGCTTAGACCGGAGCTCCTACGAGCAGTACTTC